This T cell receptor beta chain is from a study of T-cell memory formation after mild COVID-19. Whole-study results and caveats: CM and EM subsets held most contracting CD4+ clones; EMRA held CD8+ ones.

From the 5' RACE reads, TCRdb called clonotypes with MiXCR, one entry per CDR3 protein. The top ten clones hold approximately 8% of a sample with around 530,000 distinct CDR3 sequences, roughly 22% of them seen once. CDR1 SGHTA and CDR2 FQGNSA come from the germline V gene. This CDR3 comprises 14 residues. The V and J ends lost 1 base and 9 bases respectively, with 13 bases between them. About this clonotype: Its antigen is still unknown.

The chain has TRBV7-2 and TRBJ2-1, with D possibly being TRBD2 (6 bases). Material: PBMCs or a T cell subset sorted from them (not recorded which). The TCR comes from an adult woman who had mild COVID-19 (a few samples of this study predate the infection). Cell type and time point are not known. CDR3 amino acids: CASSLVIRGGEQFF. The CDR3 DNA follows: TGTGCCAGCAGCTTAGTGATCCGGGGAGGTGAGCAGTTCTTC.